This T cell receptor beta chain was observed in a study of blood T cell repertoires in COVID-19. The wider study: Material from acute and convalescent COVID-19 was sourced from the United States, Italy and Spain. T cells, B-cell-depleted T cells, or PBMCs provided the cDNA or gDNA that served as material.

Authors' analysis steps: Amplified reference gene primers provided the basis for estimating nucleated cell counts. Clones were sequenced by immunoSEQ multiplex PCR, and TCRdb holds only the in-frame ones, with some missing. V and J calls and clone size are given by that table; D and trimming were obtained from the DNA. The sample holds 200,000 to 250,000 clones, 82% seen once. A Seattle source enrolled patients during active infection and followed them longitudinally. This CDR3 has 15 residues. The ends were cut back, 0 bases at V and 4 bases at J, with 12 bases in the middle. Germline V lookup: CDR1 SGHAT, CDR2 FQNNGV.

Sequencing used peripheral blood. The receptor was isolated from a woman aged 80 or older with COVID-19, enrolled during active disease. The gene calls are TRBV11-2 and TRBJ1-2; D is ambiguous. This CDR3 reads CASSLESRAGYGYTF. The DNA of the CDR3 is TGTGCCAGCAGCTTAGAGTCCCGCGCCGGCTATGGCTACACCTTC.